The rows below give T cell receptor beta chains drawn from one sample of a study of blood T cell repertoires in COVID-19. Produced via immunoSEQ multiplex PCR; TCRdb's table is partial and in-frame only. The sample records hundreds of thousands of clones, roughly nine tenths being singletons. Sequencing input: PBMCs or T cells enriched from blood (not recorded which). The receptors were gathered from a woman aged 25 to 45 with acute COVID-19. Each CDR3 is given with its conserved first and last residue. The D gene is left open where the match is weak. A clone size is listed for some rows: how often the clone was seen (once, few, many), or a class if it is expanded.

>TRBV27|once|TRBJ1-1|.
TGTGCCAGCACCCAGGGAATTGAAGCTTTCTTT
CASTQGIEAFF
>TRBV30|.|TRBJ1-2|.
TGTGTGGCAGGGGACCATGGCTACACCTTC
CVAGDHGYTF
>TRBV27|.|TRBJ1-6|.
TGTGCCAGCAGTTTTCCCAGGGATAATTCACCCCTCCACTTT
CASSFPRDNSPLHF
>TRBV3-1/TRBV3-2|.|TRBJ1-1|.
TGTGCCAGCAGCCCCCAGGGGTGGTACGATACTGAAGCTTTCTTT
CASSPQGWYDTEAFF
>TRBV6-5|.|TRBJ2-5|TRBD1
TGTGCCAGCAGCTCCTCTGGACAGGGCTGGGAGACCCAGTACTTC
CASSSSGQGWETQYF
>TRBV11-2|.|TRBJ2-4|.
TGTGCCAGCAGCTTCCCCCCTAATGGGGGGGCGGACATTCAGTACTTC
CASSFPPNGGADIQYF
>TRBV11-2|.|TRBJ1-4|.
TGTGCCAGCAGCTTAGATCCGGGGGATGAAAAACTGTTTTTT
CASSLDPGDEKLFF
>TRBV27|.|TRBJ1-6|.
TGTGCCAGCAGTTTATCGTCCCGGGAGTCCTATAATTCACCCCTCCACTTT
CASSLSSRESYNSPLHF
>TRBV29-1|.|TRBJ2-3|TRBD2
TGCAGCGTCGGACCTTCGGGACTAGATGAAGATACGCAGTATTTT
CSVGPSGLDEDTQYF
>TRBV9|.|TRBJ2-5|.
TGTGCCAGCAGCGTAAAACCTAGCGTGGAGACCCAGTACTTC
CASSVKPSVETQYF
>TRBV30|.|TRBJ2-3|.
TGTGCCTGGAGAACGTTGGGGCAGGGCACAGATACGCAGTATTTT
CAWRTLGQGTDTQYF
>TRBV12-3/TRBV12-4|.|TRBJ1-2|.
TGTGCCAGCAGTGGTGGGGCTATCGGTGGCTACACCTTC
CASSGGAIGGYTF
>TRBV3-1/TRBV3-2|.|TRBJ2-7|.
TGTGCCAGCAGCCAAGATCGCGGAGCCGCCGGGACTGGCTACGAGCAGTACTTC
CASSQDRGAAGTGYEQYF
>TRBV7-6|once|TRBJ1-2|.
TGTGCCAGCAGCCAAGGGGGGGATGGCTACACCTTC
CASSQGGDGYTF
>TRBV20-1|once|TRBJ2-7|.
TGCAGTCTCCGCCGAGACTACGAGCAGTACTTC
CSLRRDYEQYF
>TRBV30|.|TRBJ1-4|.
TGTGCCTGGAGCAAGGGGTTAGATGAAAAACTGTTTTTT
CAWSKGLDEKLFF
>TRBV28|few|TRBJ1-6|.
TGTGCCAGCAGTACGGGGACAAGGAAGAATTCACCCCTCCACTTT
CASSTGTRKNSPLHF
>TRBV7-2|.|TRBJ1-1|.
TGTGCCAGCAGCTTAGCTCCCGGGGATACTGAAGCTTTCTTT
CASSLAPGDTEAFF
>TRBV15|.|TRBJ2-4|TRBD2
TGTGCCACCAGCAGAGTGGGGGGGACTAGCGGGGCCATTAAAAACATTCAGTACTTC
CATSRVGGTSGAIKNIQYF
>TRBV10-1|.|TRBJ2-3|TRBD2
TGCGCCAGCAGCCAACAGACTAGCGGGGGCGATACGCAGTATTTT
CASSQQTSGGDTQYF
>TRBV29-1|.|TRBJ2-2|.
TGCAGCGTTTCATCTGCGGGCGGGGAGCTGTTTTTT
CSVSSAGGELFF
>TRBV6-5|.|TRBJ2-7|TRBD2
TGTGCCAGCTTCGGGGGGGACGAGCAGTACTTC
CASFGGDEQYF
>TRBV9|.|TRBJ2-7|TRBD2
TGTGCCACCGGCCCTCTAGCGGGGGGTAACGAGCAGTACTTC
CATGPLAGGNEQYF
>TRBV4-1|.|TRBJ2-7|.
TGCGCCAGCAGCCAAGGTTGGGGGGTTGCCTACGAGCAGTACTTC
CASSQGWGVAYEQYF
>TRBV3-1/TRBV3-2|.|TRBJ1-6|.
TGTGCCAGCAGCCAAGAAGGGGCGCATTCACCCCTCCACTTT
CASSQEGAHSPLHF
>TRBV27|few|TRBJ2-7|TRBD2
TGTGCCAGCAGGCTCACTAGCGGGGCCCACGAGCAGTACTTC
CASRLTSGAHEQYF
>TRBV5-6|.|TRBJ1-4|TRBD1
TGTGCCAGCAGCAAGACGACAGGGTTTAATGAAAAACTGTTTTTT
CASSKTTGFNEKLFF
>TRBV7-2|.|TRBJ2-7|.
TGTGCCAGCAGCTTATTAGCCCCGATGGGGAGGCTCTACGAGCAGTACTTC
CASSLLAPMGRLYEQYF
>TRBV28|.|TRBJ1-2|.
TGTGCCAGCAGTTTACTTACGGGGTATAGCTATGGCTACACCTTC
CASSLLTGYSYGYTF
>TRBV29-1|.|TRBJ2-7|TRBD1
TGCAGCGCGAGGACAGGGTACGAGCAGTACTTC
CSARTGYEQYF
>TRBV20-1|.|TRBJ2-1|TRBD2
TGCAGTGCTAGTAACGTATTAGCGGGGGCTTACAATGAGCAGTTCTTC
CSASNVLAGAYNEQFF
>TRBV10-3|few|TRBJ1-4|TRBD1
TGTGCCATCAGTGGTCAGGGGGGAGCAACTAATGAAAAACTGTTTTTT
CAISGQGGATNEKLFF
>TRBV3-1/TRBV3-2|.|TRBJ2-7|TRBD2
TGTGCCAGCAGCCTCACTTGGAGGTTAGCGGGGAGGAGAGACGAGCAGTACTTC
CASSLTWRLAGRRDEQYF
>TRBV19|.|TRBJ1-5|.
TGTGCCAGTAGTGCGAGCCTGGGCCAGCCCCAGCATTTT
CASSASLGQPQHF
>TRBV2|.|TRBJ1-4|TRBD1
TGTGCCAGCAGCCCGGGACAGGGGCGAAGGGCTAATGAAAAACTGTTTTTT
CASSPGQGRRANEKLFF
>TRBV5-4|.|TRBJ1-2|.
TGTGCCAGCAGAACAGCCGGGATCGGACAGAACTATGGCTACACCTTC
CASRTAGIGQNYGYTF
>TRBV4-1|.|TRBJ2-5|TRBD2
TGCGCCAGCAGCCAAGATGCGGGACTACTAGTAGTCCAGTACTTC
CASSQDAGLLVVQYF
>TRBV6-5|.|TRBJ1-1|.
TGTGCCAGCAGTCCAGGACACACTGGCACTGAAGCTTTCTTT
CASSPGHTGTEAFF
>TRBV10-3|.|TRBJ2-1|.
TGTGCCATCACGGACTTCAATGAGCAGTTCTTC
CAITDFNEQFF
>TRBV6-2/TRBV6-3|.|TRBJ2-7|.
TGTGCCAGCAGTTACGGGCAACCCTACGAGCAGTACTTC
CASSYGQPYEQYF